The 23 T cell receptor beta chains presented below share a single source sample, sequenced in a study of vaccination effects on CD4 cells after COVID-19. Sequencing in the ViraFEST assay came after antigen-specific CD4+ T cells had been expanded with viral peptide pools, which were used to stimulate PBMC. Cells that had been cultured for nine to eleven days were the source of isolated CD4+ T cells. The assay was immunoSEQ multiplex PCR, and TCRdb's table has in-frame clones only and misses some. The sample has some 59,000 clones, around 80% seen once. No antigens are known for them. The sequencing used CD4+ T cells from PBMCs cultured with HCoV-229E spike peptides, collected before COVID-19 vaccination. These receptors were collected from a human donor who received a COVID-19 vaccine.

The chain combines TRBV7-9 with TRBJ2-3; no clear D gene. The CDR3 has 13 residues. Germline V gene lookup returns CDR1 SEHNR and CDR2 FQNEAQ (reference sequence). V was shortened by 1 base and J by 4 bases, with 6 bases between the two germline ends. For the CDR3, the DNA is TGTGCCAGCAGCTTAGATGTCCCAGATACGCAGTATTTT. This translates into CASSLDVPDTQYF.

The chain recombines TRBV5-1 with TRBJ1-2; 7 bases match TRBD1. From germline, CDR1 is SGHRS and CDR2 YFSETQ. J lost 8 bases, V lost 3 bases, and 10 bases had no gene match. The CDR3 has 14 residues. Here the CDR3 reads CASSWDTGVEGYTF. The CDR3 DNA sequence: TGCGCCAGCAGCTGGGATACAGGGGTGGAAGGCTACACCTTC. Drawing the rest from reference TRBV5-1 and TRBJ1-2, the complete variable domain is KAGVTQTPRYLIKTRGQQVTLSCSPISGHRSVSWYQQTPGQGLQFLFEYFSETQRNKGNFPGRFSGRQFSNSRSEMNVSTLELGDSALYLCASSWDTGVEGYTFGSGTRLTVV.

The rearrangement uses TRBV2 and TRBJ1-4; 9 bases align to TRBD1. This CDR3 is built from 15 residues. Germline CDR1 is SNHLY and CDR2 is FYNNEI. Trimming cost V 7 bases and J 6 bases; bases outside gene matches: 9. CDR3 sequence reads: CASTKTGGGDEKLFF. CDR3 sequence (DNA): TGTGCCAGCACGAAAACAGGGGGCGGGGATGAAAAACTGTTTTTT.

The J gene is TRBJ2-2, the V gene TRBV2, with TRBD2 as a possible D gene (7 bases). CDR3 length: 17 amino acids. Trimming shortened V by 3 bases and J by 3 bases, and 17 bases separated the two germline ends. The germline CDR1 and CDR2 sequences are SNHLY and FYNNEI. The CDR3: CASSEWGSGGDTGELFF. CDR3 DNA sequence: TGTGCCAGCAGTGAGTGGGGTTCGGGGGGCGACACCGGGGAGCTGTTTTTT.

The chain has TRBV19 and TRBJ2-3; perhaps D is TRBD1 or TRBD2 (5 bases each). V lost 6 bases and J lost 0, with 10 bases in between. The germline V gene encodes CDR1 LNHDA and CDR2 SQIVND (reference sequence). The CDR3 length is 14 residues. The CDR3 is CASRDGDSTDTQYF. The CDR3 DNA reads as TGTGCCAGTAGGGACGGGGACAGCACAGATACGCAGTATTTT.

This chain connects TRBV19 to TRBJ1-5; D is ambiguous. The CDR3 loop spans 16 amino acids. Germline-derived CDR1 and CDR2 are LNHDA and SQIVND (reference sequence). The V end was cut by 6 bases, the J end by 6 bases, with 21 bases between. The CDR3 loop is CASSSYLTGTSQPQHF. In DNA, the CDR3 is TGTGCCAGTAGCTCTTACTTGACCGGTACGAGTCAGCCCCAGCATTTT.

This rearrangement joins TRBV6-1 to TRBJ2-3, with TRBD2 identical over 13 bases. The V gene end was trimmed by 5 bases and the J gene end by 6 bases; junction bases not matched to a gene: 5. Looked up from germline, CDR1 is MNHNS and CDR2 is SASEGT. The length of the CDR3 is 15 residues. The CDR3 reads CASSTRTSGSDTQYF. The CDR3 region has the DNA TGTGCCAGCAGTACCAGGACTAGCGGGAGTGATACGCAGTATTTT.

V is TRBV5-1 and J is TRBJ1-3; 7 bases match TRBD1. CDR1 and CDR2 (germline): SGHRS, YFSETQ. The CDR3 runs 16 residues. The junction had 4 bases not matched to a gene; V was cut back by 1 base and J by 0 bases. The CDR3 region is CASSLSPGGSGNTIYF. CDR3 in DNA: TGCGCCAGCAGCTTGTCCCCAGGGGGCTCTGGAAACACCATATATTTT.

The chain couples TRBV2 to TRBJ1-4; D remains unclear. Per germline, CDR1 SNHLY and CDR2 FYNNEI. The germline V and J ends were trimmed by 5 bases and 8 bases, with 9 bases remaining between them. The CDR3 has 12 amino acids. This CDR3 reads CASSSATEKLFF. The CDR3 DNA sequence: TGTGCCAGCAGTTCGGCTACGGAAAAACTGTTTTTT.

The chain uses TRBV7-3 and TRBJ2-2, with TRBD2 matching 10 bases. V dropped 3 bases and J dropped 3; count of bases not matched to a gene: 1. Germline CDR1 and CDR2: SGHTA and FQGTGA. This CDR3 comprises 15 residues. For the CDR3, the DNA is TGTGCCAGCAGCTTTAGCGGGGGGTACACCGGGGAGCTGTTTTTT. This sequence encodes CASSFSGGYTGELFF.

V is TRBV7-2 and J is TRBJ1-2; 7 positions agree with TRBD1. The CDR3 covers 16 residues. Germline V gives CDR1 SGHTA, CDR2 FQGNSA. V shed 2 bases, J shed 0 bases, and the junction held 6 bases outside the gene matches. CDR3 nucleotide sequence: TGTGCCAGCAGCTTAAGCCCTGGGACAGCTAACTATGGCTACACCTTC. Translation: CASSLSPGTANYGYTF.

The J gene is TRBJ2-5, the V gene TRBV5-5; 11 bases are a match to TRBD1. The CDR3 consists of 16 residues. Unmatched junction bases numbered 6, after V lost 3 bases and J lost 2 bases. In germline, CDR1 is SGHKS, CDR2 YYEKEE (reference sequence). The CDR3 nucleotides are TGTGCCAGCAGCTCCGGGGACAGGGGGTTACAAGAGACCCAGTACTTC. Protein sequence: CASSSGDRGLQETQYF.

V usage is TRBV5-5 and J usage is TRBJ2-3; 10 nucleotides align to TRBD2. CDR3 length: 17 amino acids. The ends lost 5 bases at V and 3 bases at J; junction bases unmatched: 12. Germline V gene sequence: CDR1 SGHKS, CDR2 YYEKEE (reference sequence). CDR3 region: CASSHLSSAGGTDTQYF. In nucleotides, the CDR3 is TGTGCCAGCAGTCACCTATCCTCAGCGGGGGGGACAGATACGCAGTATTTT.

The chain employs TRBV28 and TRBJ1-2, with unresolved D. V lost 10 bases to trimming and J lost 3 bases, with 12 bases between them. This CDR3 has 12 amino acids. CDR1 and CDR2 (germline): MDHEN, SYDVKM. DNA of the CDR3: TGTGCCATCCCCCGGGGTTACTATGGCTACACCTTC. This encodes CAIPRGYYGYTF.

This clone showed up just once. Here the CDR3 DNA reads TGTGCCTGGAGCCCCCCGAGCTTGGCTAACTATGGCTACACCTTC. Amino acids: CAWSPPSLANYGYTF. This rearrangement joins TRBV30 to TRBJ1-2, with no clear D. V lost 3 bases and J 0 bases, leaving 14 bases between the germline ends. This CDR3 is built from 15 residues. CDR1 and CDR2 from the germline V gene are GTSNPN and SVGIG (reference sequence).

The chain combines TRBV14 with TRBJ2-5; 16 positions agree with TRBD2. Germline values: CDR1 SGHDN, CDR2 FVKESK. V dropped 4 bases and J dropped 5; count of bases not matched to a gene: 7. The CDR3 consists of 17 residues. The CDR3 nucleotides read TGTGCCAGCAGCCCGGGACTAGCGGGGGGGCCTCGGGAGACCCAGTACTTC. This gives the protein CASSPGLAGGPRETQYF.

This clone was picked up one time. The chain is built from TRBV7-9 and TRBJ1-1; D gene uncertain. The CDR3 has 15 amino acids. Trimming removed 2 bases from V and 6 bases from J, with 16 bases in between. Germline CDR1 is SEHNR and CDR2 is FQNEAQ (reference sequence). The CDR3, as DNA: TGTGCCAGCAGCTTAACCCTCGACAAAAGCTCTGAAGCTTTCTTT. This codes for CASSLTLDKSSEAFF.

The chain links TRBV28 to TRBJ1-2, with 12 bases aligning to TRBD1. Germline lookup yields CDR1 MDHEN and CDR2 SYDVKM. Trimming cost V 6 bases and J 8 bases; bases outside gene matches: 10. The CDR3 contains 15 residues. As DNA, the CDR3 is TGTGCCAGCAGCCTCGGGACAGGGGGCGCGAGAGGCTACACCTTC. It yields the protein CASSLGTGGARGYTF.

V and J are TRBV18 and TRBJ1-1; TRBD1 might be the D (5 bases). The CDR3 has 17 residues. Trimming shortened V by 0 bases and J by 4 bases, and 18 bases separated the two germline ends. Per the germline V gene, CDR1 is KGHSH and CDR2 is LQKENI. The CDR3 spells CASSPPGGRRVVTEAFF. CDR3 bases: TGTGCCAGCTCACCACCGGGGGGAAGGCGTGTGGTCACTGAAGCTTTCTTT.

The chain has TRBV18 and TRBJ2-2; D is possibly TRBD2 (5 bases). V was pared by 3 bases and J by 0 bases, with 8 bases between. Germline CDR1 reads KGHSH; CDR2 reads LQKENI. There are 15 residues in the CDR3. The DNA for the CDR3 is TGTGCCAGCTCACCCAACGGGGCGAACACCGGGGAGCTGTTTTTT. Its translation is CASSPNGANTGELFF.

This rearrangement joins TRBV5-1 to TRBJ2-6; D perhaps matches TRBD1 (6 bases). The CDR3 sequence is 15 residues long. Per the germline V gene, CDR1 is SGHRS and CDR2 is YFSETQ. Trimming shortened V by 3 bases and J by 1 base, and 8 bases separated the two germline ends. The CDR3 sequence: CASSYGQSGANVLTF. Written as DNA, the CDR3 is TGCGCCAGCAGCTACGGACAGTCTGGGGCCAACGTCCTGACTTTC. The variable domain in full, with the rest retrieved from reference TRBV5-1 and TRBJ2-6, is KAGVTQTPRYLIKTRGQQVTLSCSPISGHRSVSWYQQTPGQGLQFLFEYFSETQRNKGNFPGRFSGRQFSNSRSEMNVSTLELGDSALYLCASSYGQSGANVLTFGAGSRLTVL.

The chain is built from TRBV19 and TRBJ2-5; D perhaps matches TRBD2 (7 bases). Per germline, CDR1 LNHDA and CDR2 SQIVND (reference sequence). V was cut by 3 bases and J by 5 bases, with 31 bases left in between. The CDR3 contains 20 residues. CDR3 bases: TGTGCCAGTAGTATTCGAAACATCGCAGGGGTTACGGGGAGGGTCGAGACCCAGTACTTC. Translation gives CASSIRNIAGVTGRVETQYF.

The sample holds a few counts of this clone. The chain carries TRBV19 and TRBJ2-5, with D hard to call. Trimming shortened V by 1 base and J by 5 bases, and 8 bases separated the two germline ends. The germline V gene has CDR1 LNHDA and CDR2 SQIVND (reference sequence). There are 13 residues in the CDR3. The CDR3 coding sequence is TGTGCCAGTAGTATAGGAATGTGGGAGACCCAGTACTTC. Amino acids: CASSIGMWETQYF.